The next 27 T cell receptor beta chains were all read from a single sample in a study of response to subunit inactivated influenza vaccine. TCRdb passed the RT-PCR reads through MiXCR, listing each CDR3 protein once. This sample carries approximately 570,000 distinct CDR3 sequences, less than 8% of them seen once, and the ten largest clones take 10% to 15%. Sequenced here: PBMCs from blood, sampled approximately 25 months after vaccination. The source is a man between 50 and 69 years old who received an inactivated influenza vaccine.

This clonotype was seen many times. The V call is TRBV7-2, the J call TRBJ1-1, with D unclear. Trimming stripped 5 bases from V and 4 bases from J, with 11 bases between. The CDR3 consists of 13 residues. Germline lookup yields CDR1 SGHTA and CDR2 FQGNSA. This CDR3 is CASSPLRGTEAFF. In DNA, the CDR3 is TGTGCCAGCAGCCCCTTACGGGGCACTGAAGCTTTCTTT. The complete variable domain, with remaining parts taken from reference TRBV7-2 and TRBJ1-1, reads GAGVSQSPSNKVTEKGKDVELRCDPISGHTALYWYRQSLGQGLEFLIYFQGNSAPDKSGLPSDRFSAERTGGSVSTLTIQRTQQEDSAVYLCASSPLRGTEAFFGQGTRLTVV.

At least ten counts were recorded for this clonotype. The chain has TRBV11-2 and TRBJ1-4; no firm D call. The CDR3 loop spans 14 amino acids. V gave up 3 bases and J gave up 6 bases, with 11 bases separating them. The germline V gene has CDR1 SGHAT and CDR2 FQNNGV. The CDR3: CASSFGLRDEKLFF. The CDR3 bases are TGTGCCAGCAGCTTTGGGTTAAGGGATGAAAAACTGTTTTTT.

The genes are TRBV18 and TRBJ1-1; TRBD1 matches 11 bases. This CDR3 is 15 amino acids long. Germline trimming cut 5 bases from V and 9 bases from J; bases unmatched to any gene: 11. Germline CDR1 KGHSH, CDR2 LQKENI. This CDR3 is CASSEASGTGGKAFF. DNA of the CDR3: TGTGCCAGCTCAGAAGCCTCCGGGACAGGGGGGAAAGCTTTCTTT.

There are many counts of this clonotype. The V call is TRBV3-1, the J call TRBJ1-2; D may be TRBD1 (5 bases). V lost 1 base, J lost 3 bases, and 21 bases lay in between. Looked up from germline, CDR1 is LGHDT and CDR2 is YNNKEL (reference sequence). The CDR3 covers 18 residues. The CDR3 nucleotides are TGTGCCAGCAGCCAAGTTTTTAGGCAGGGAGGGCTGGACTATGGCTACACCTTC. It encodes CASSQVFRQGGLDYGYTF.

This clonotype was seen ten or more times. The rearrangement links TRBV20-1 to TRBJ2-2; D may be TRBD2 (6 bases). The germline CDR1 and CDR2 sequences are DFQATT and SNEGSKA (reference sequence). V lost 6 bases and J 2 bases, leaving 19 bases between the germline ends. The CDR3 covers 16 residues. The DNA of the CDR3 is TGCAGTGCCCACCCTCGGGACTCATTTAACACCGGGGAGCTGTTTTTT. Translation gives CSAHPRDSFNTGELFF.

CDR3 region: CASSTRGGKYTGELFF. The CDR3 DNA follows: TGTGCCAGCAGCACTCGGGGGGGCAAGTACACCGGGGAGCTGTTTTTT. The V call is TRBV11-2, the J call TRBJ2-2; TRBD2 matches 8 bases. CDR3 length: 16 residues. V gave up 5 bases and J gave up 3 bases; unmatched junction bases: 8. Germline V CDR1 and CDR2: SGHAT, FQNNGV.

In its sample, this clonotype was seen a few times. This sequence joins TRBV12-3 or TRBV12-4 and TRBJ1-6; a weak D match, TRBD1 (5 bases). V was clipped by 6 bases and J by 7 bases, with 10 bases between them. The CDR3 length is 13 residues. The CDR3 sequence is CASRPRQNSPLHF. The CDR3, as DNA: TGTGCCAGCAGACCCCGACAGAATTCACCCCTCCACTTT.

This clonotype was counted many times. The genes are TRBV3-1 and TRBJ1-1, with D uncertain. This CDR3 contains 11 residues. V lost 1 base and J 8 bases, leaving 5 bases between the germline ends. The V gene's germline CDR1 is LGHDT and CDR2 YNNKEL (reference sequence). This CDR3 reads CASSQGQEAFF. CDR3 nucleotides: TGTGCCAGCAGCCAAGGGCAGGAAGCTTTCTTT.

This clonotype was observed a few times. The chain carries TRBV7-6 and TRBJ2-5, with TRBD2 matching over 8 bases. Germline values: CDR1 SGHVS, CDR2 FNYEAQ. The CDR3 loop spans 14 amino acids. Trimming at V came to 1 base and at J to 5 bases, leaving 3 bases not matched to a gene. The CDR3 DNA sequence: TGTGCCAGCAGCTTAGGCCGGGAGGGGGAGACCCAGTACTTC. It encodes CASSLGREGETQYF. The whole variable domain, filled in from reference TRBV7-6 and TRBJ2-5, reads GAGVSQSPRYKVTKRGQDVALRCDPISGHVSLYWYRQALGQGPEFLTYFNYEAQQDKSGLPNDRFSAERPEGSISTLTIQRTEQRDSAMYRCASSLGREGETQYFGPGTRLLVL.

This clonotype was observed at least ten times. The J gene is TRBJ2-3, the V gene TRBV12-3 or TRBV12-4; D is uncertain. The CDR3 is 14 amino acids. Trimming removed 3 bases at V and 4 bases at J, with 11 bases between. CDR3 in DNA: TGTGCCAGCAGTTTTTCCAGGTCCTCAGATACGCAGTATTTT. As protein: CASSFSRSSDTQYF.

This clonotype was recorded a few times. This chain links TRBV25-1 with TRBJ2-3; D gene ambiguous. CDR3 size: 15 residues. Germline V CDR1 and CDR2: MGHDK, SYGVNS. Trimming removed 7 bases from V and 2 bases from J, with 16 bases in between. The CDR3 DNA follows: TGTGCCAGCACATTGGGATCAGTTATCACAGATACGCAGTATTTT. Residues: CASTLGSVITDTQYF. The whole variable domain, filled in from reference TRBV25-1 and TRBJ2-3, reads EADIYQTPRYLVIGTGKKITLECSQTMGHDKMYWYQQDPGMELHLIHYSYGVNSTEKGDLSSESTVSRIRTEHFPLTLESARPSHTSQYLCASTLGSVITDTQYFGPGTRLTVL.

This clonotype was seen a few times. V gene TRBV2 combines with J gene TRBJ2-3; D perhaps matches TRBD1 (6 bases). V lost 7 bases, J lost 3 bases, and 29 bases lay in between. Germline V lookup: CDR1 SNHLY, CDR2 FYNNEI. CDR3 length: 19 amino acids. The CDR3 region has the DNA TGTGCCAGCACCCCCGGAGGACAGCCACAGAGGGGTCAGACAGATACGCAGTATTTT. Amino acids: CASTPGGQPQRGQTDTQYF.

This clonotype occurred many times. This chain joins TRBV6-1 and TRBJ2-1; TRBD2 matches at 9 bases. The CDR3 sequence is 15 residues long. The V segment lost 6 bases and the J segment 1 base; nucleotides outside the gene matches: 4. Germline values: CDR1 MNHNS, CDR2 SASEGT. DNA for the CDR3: TGTGCCAGCAGCCCCAGCGGGAGGTCCTACAATGAGCAGTTCTTC. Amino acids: CASSPSGRSYNEQFF.

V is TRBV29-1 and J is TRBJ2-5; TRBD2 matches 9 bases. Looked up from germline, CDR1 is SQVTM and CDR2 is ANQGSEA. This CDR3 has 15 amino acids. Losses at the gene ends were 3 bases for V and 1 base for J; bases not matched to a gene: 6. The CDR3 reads CSVESLAGFQETQYF. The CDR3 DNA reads TGCAGCGTTGAGAGTCTAGCGGGGTTCCAAGAGACCCAGTACTTC. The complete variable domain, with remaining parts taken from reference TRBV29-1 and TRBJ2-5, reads SAVISQKPSRDICQRGTSLTIQCQVDSQVTMMFWYRQQPGQSLTLIATANQGSEATYESGFVIDKFPISRPNLTFSTLTVSNMSPEDSSIYLCSVESLAGFQETQYFGPGTRLLVL.

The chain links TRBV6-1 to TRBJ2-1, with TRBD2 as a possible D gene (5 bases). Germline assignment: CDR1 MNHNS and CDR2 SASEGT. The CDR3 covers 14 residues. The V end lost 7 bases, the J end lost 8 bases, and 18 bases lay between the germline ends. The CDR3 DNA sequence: TGTGCCAGCACCTTACGGACTCCTAGGGATGAGCAGTTCTTC. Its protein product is CASTLRTPRDEQFF.

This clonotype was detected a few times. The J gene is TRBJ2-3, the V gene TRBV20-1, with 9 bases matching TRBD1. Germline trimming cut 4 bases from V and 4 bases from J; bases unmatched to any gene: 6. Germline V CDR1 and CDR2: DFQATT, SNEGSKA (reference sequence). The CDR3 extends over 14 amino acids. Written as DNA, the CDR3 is TGCAGTGCTATAAACAGGGGGCAATCAGATACGCAGTATTTT. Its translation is CSAINRGQSDTQYF.

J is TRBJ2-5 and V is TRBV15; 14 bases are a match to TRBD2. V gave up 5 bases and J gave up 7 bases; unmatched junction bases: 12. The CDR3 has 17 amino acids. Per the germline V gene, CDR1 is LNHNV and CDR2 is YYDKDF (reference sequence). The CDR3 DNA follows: TGTGCCACCAGCCCATCCGGGACTAGCGGGAGCCTGACGACCCAGTACTTC. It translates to CATSPSGTSGSLTTQYF.

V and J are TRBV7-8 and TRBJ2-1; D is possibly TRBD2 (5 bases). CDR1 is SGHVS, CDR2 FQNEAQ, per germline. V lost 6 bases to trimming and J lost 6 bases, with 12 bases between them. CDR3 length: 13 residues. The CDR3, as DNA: TGTGCCAGCAGTTGGCGCGGGTCCAATGAGCAGTTCTTC. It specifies CASSWRGSNEQFF.

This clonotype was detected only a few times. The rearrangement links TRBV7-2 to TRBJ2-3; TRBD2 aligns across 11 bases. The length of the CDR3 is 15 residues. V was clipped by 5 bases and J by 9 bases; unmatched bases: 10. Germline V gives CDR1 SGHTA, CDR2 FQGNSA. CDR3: CASSTSSGGTVTQYF. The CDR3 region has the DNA TGTGCCAGCAGCACCTCTAGCGGGGGGACAGTAACGCAGTATTTT.

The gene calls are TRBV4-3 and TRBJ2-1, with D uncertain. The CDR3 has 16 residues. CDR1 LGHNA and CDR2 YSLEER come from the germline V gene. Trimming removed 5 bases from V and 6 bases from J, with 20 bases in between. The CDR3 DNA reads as TGCGCCAGCAGCTTCAGTTGGGTGGGCGTGGGCAATGAGCAGTTCTTC. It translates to CASSFSWVGVGNEQFF.

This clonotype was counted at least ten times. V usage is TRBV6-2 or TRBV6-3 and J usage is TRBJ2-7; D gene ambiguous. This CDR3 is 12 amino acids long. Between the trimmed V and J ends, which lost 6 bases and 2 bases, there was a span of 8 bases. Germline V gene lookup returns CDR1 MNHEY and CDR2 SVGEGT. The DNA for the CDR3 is TGTGCCAGCAGATCACAAACCTACGAGCAGTACTTC. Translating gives CASRSQTYEQYF.

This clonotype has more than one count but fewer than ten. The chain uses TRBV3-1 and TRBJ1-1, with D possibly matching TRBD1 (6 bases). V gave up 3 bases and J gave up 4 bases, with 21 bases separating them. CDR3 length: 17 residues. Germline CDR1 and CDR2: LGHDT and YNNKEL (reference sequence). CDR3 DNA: TGTGCCAGCAGCCATGGGGATTTAGGACAGACGACCACTGAAGCTTTCTTT. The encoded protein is CASSHGDLGQTTTEAFF.

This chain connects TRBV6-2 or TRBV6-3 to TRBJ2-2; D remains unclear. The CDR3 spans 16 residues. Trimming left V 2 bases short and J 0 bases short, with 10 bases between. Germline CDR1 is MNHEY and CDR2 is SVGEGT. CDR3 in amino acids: CASSYGGISNTGELFF. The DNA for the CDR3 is TGTGCCAGCAGTTACGGTGGAATTTCGAACACCGGGGAGCTGTTTTTT.

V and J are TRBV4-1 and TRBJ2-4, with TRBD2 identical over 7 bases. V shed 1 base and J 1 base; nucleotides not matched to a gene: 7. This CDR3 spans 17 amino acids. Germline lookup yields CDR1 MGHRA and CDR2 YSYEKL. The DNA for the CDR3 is TGCGCCAGCAGCCAAGCTAACGGGAGGACTGCCAAAAACATTCAGTACTTC. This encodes CASSQANGRTAKNIQYF.

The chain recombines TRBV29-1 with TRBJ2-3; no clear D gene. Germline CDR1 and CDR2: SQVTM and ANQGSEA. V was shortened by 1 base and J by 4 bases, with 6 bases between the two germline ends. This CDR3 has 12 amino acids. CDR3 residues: CSVEAPPDTQYF. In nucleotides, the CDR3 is TGCAGCGTTGAAGCCCCCCCAGATACGCAGTATTTT.

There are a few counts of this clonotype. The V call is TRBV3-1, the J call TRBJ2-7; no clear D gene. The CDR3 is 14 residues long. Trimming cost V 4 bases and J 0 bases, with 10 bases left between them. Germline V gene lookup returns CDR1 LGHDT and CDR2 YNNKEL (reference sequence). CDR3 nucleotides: TGTGCCAGCAGCCGACGGCAGGACTCCTACGAGCAGTACTTC. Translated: CASSRRQDSYEQYF.

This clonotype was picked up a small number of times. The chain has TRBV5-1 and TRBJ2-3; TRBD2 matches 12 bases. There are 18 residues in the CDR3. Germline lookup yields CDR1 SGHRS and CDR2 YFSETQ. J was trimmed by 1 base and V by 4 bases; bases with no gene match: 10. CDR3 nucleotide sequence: TGCGCCAGCAGCGCCACTAGCGGGGGGAGGTACGGCACAGATACGCAGTATTTT. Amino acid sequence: CASSATSGGRYGTDTQYF.